These 25 T cell receptor beta chains share one sample of origin, sequenced in a study of siplizumab effects on memory and regulatory T cells. Which antigens these TCRs recognize remains unknown. As described, mixed lymphocyte reaction cells underwent coculture at 37°C for a duration of 6 days. The assay was immunoSEQ multiplex PCR, and TCRdb's table has in-frame clones only and misses some. The sample contains 6,500 to 7,500 clones, about a third of which appear only once. Sequencing was performed on CFSE-low (dividing) CD8+ T cells sorted from an allogeneic mixed lymphocyte reaction. The receptors derive from a human donor in good health; the cells came from an allogeneic mixed lymphocyte reaction.

This clone appeared a few times. This chain joins TRBV27 and TRBJ2-1; D gene ambiguous. The CDR3 runs to 15 residues. The germline CDR1 and CDR2 sequences are MNHEY and SMNVEV (reference sequence). Trimming stripped 3 bases from V and 2 bases from J, with 11 bases between. DNA of the CDR3: TGTGCCAGCAGTTTGGCACAAAAACCCTACAATGAGCAGTTCTTC. It yields the protein CASSLAQKPYNEQFF.

This clone occurred a few times. The chain is built from TRBV2 and TRBJ2-5, with TRBD1 as a possible D gene (6 bases). Deletions cut 4 bases from V and 5 bases from J, with 23 bases between. Germline V gene lookup returns CDR1 SNHLY and CDR2 FYNNEI. There are 17 residues in the CDR3. The CDR3 sequence: CASSVDVSQGIEETQYF. CDR3 DNA sequence: TGTGCCAGCAGTGTCGATGTGTCACAGGGAATAGAGGAGACCCAGTACTTC.

This clone is classed as medium-sized. The chain has TRBV19 and TRBJ2-7; D remains ambiguous. From germline, CDR1 is LNHDA and CDR2 SQIVND (reference sequence). V lost 1 base and J lost 0, with 7 bases in between. This CDR3 is built from 14 residues. CDR3 DNA sequence: TGTGCCAGTAGTATAGCCGGCTCCTCCTACGAGCAGTACTTC. It encodes CASSIAGSSYEQYF.

The CDR3 nucleotides are TGCGCCAGCAGCTTGAACGCGGGCGCGGGATACGAGCAGTACTTC. It yields the protein CASSLNAGAGYEQYF. This chain uses TRBV5-1 with TRBJ2-7; perhaps TRBD2 as D (6 bases). Germline V gene data show CDR1 as SGHRS and CDR2 as YFSETQ. This CDR3 spans 15 amino acids. The V end lost 1 base, the J end lost 4 bases, and 15 bases lay between the germline ends.

The genes are TRBV7-6 and TRBJ2-7; 11 nucleotides match TRBD2. Germline lookup yields CDR1 SGHVS and CDR2 FNYEAQ. CDR3 length: 16 amino acids. After removal of 0 bases from V and 2 bases from J, the junction contained 3 bases not matched to a gene. CDR3 in DNA: TGTGCCAGCAGCTTAGCTAGCGGGAGGGCCCCCTACGAGCAGTACTTC. This encodes CASSLASGRAPYEQYF.

V is TRBV11-2 and J is TRBJ2-3; 7 bases are shared with TRBD2. With 10 bases clipped from V and 2 bases from J, the junction kept 15 bases outside the gene matches. Germline V gene sequence: CDR1 SGHAT, CDR2 FQNNGV. The CDR3 sequence is 16 residues long. In nucleotides, the CDR3 is TGTGCCACCCTAGTTGGTCTAGCGGCAAACACAGATACGCAGTATTTT. Protein product: CATLVGLAANTDTQYF.

This chain joins TRBV28 and TRBJ2-3; D remains unclear. Deletions cut 7 bases from V and 2 bases from J, with 10 bases between. Germline V gene lookup returns CDR1 MDHEN and CDR2 SYDVKM. CDR3 length: 13 amino acids. CDR3 coding DNA: TGTGCCAGCACCCAGATTGTCACAGATACGCAGTATTTT. Its protein is CASTQIVTDTQYF.

The rearrangement links TRBV9 to TRBJ2-5; TRBD1 is a possible D gene (6 bases). The CDR3 contains 13 residues. Germline-derived CDR1 and CDR2 are SGDLS and YYNGEE. Trimming shortened V by 0 bases and J by 3 bases, and 6 bases separated the two germline ends. CDR3 DNA: TGTGCCAGCAGCGTAGACAGGGAAGAGACCCAGTACTTC. It translates to CASSVDREETQYF. Together with reference TRBV9 and TRBJ2-5, the CDR3 gives the full variable domain: DSGVTQTPKHLITATGQRVTLRCSPRSGDLSVYWYQQSLDQGLQFLIQYYNGEERAKGNILERFSAQQFPDLHSELNLSSLELGDSALYFCASSVDREETQYFGPGTRLLVL.

V gene TRBV5-1 combines with J gene TRBJ2-3; D may be TRBD2 (6 bases). CDR3 size: 14 residues. V lost 2 bases to trimming and J lost 5 bases, with 12 bases between them. Germline V lookup: CDR1 SGHRS, CDR2 YFSETQ. The CDR3 region has the DNA TGCGCCAGCAGCTTCGGGCGGGGTGTAGATACGCAGTATTTT. Translation: CASSFGRGVDTQYF.

V is TRBV19 and J is TRBJ2-7; D possibly corresponds to TRBD1 (5 bases). The ends were cut back, 3 bases at V and 0 bases at J, with 9 bases in the middle. The germline V gene has CDR1 LNHDA and CDR2 SQIVND (reference sequence). The CDR3 has 14 residues. The CDR3 nucleotides read TGTGCCAGTAGTATCCGACAGAGCTCCTACGAGCAGTACTTC. This sequence encodes CASSIRQSSYEQYF.

This clone has only one observation. J is TRBJ2-7 and V is TRBV27; D not resolved. This CDR3 has 14 amino acids. Germline lookup yields CDR1 MNHEY and CDR2 SMNVEV (reference sequence). Deletions cut 3 bases from V and 0 bases from J, with 9 bases between. The CDR3 reads CASSLVADSYEQYF. The CDR3 DNA follows: TGTGCCAGCAGTTTGGTGGCAGACTCCTACGAGCAGTACTTC.

The CDR3 DNA follows: TGTGCCAGCAGCTTGCGGACGGGAGGGGCCAACGTCCTGACTTTC. Protein product: CASSLRTGGANVLTF. The V call is TRBV13, the J call TRBJ2-6; tentative D call: TRBD2 (5 bases). V shed 3 bases and J shed 4 bases, with 10 bases lying between them. Looked up from germline, CDR1 is PRHDT and CDR2 is FYEKMQ (reference sequence). The CDR3 spans 15 residues.

Concerning this clone itself: The junction departs from the called germline gene at one end, perhaps through a read error. This chain connects TRBV4-1 to TRBJ2-7, with D unclear. This CDR3 is 11 amino acids long. Germline V gene sequence: CDR1 MGHRA, CDR2 YSYEKL. CDR3 nucleotide sequence: TGTGCCAGCAGCCAAGACCACGAGCAGTACTTC. This codes for CASSQDHEQYF.

This clone is medium-sized in the sample. V and J are TRBV6-1 and TRBJ2-1, with D possibly TRBD1 on 6 matching bases. The CDR3 covers 16 residues. The V gene's germline CDR1 is MNHNS and CDR2 SASEGT. V lost 2 bases and J lost 7, with 18 bases in between. DNA of the CDR3: TGTGCCAGCAGTGAAATGTTTGGTACTAGGGGGAATGAGCAGTTCTTC. Its protein product is CASSEMFGTRGNEQFF.

The V and J genes are TRBV7-9 and TRBJ1-2; 9 bases align to TRBD1. The CDR3 spans 15 residues. Germline CDR1 is SEHNR and CDR2 is FQNEAQ (reference sequence). V lost 5 bases to trimming and J lost 4 bases; unmatched junction nucleotides: 8. The CDR3 here is CASSAPGQGGYGYTF. In DNA form, the CDR3 reads TGTGCCAGCAGCGCACCGGGACAGGGAGGCTATGGCTACACCTTC.

The sample holds a few counts of this clone. V is TRBV4-1 and J is TRBJ1-2; D is unresolved. Trimming shortened V by 6 bases and J by 7 bases, and 9 bases separated the two germline ends. This CDR3 comprises 11 residues. Looked up from germline, CDR1 is MGHRA and CDR2 is YSYEKL. CDR3: CASREGIGYTF. The CDR3 nucleotides read TGCGCCAGCAGGGAGGGTATTGGCTACACCTTC.

This clone was recorded a few times. V and J are TRBV9 and TRBJ2-5; possible D gene TRBD2, 6 bases. V lost 0 bases, J lost 0 bases, and 15 bases lay in between. This CDR3 spans 17 amino acids. Germline CDR1 SGDLS, CDR2 YYNGEE. CDR3 amino acids: CASSVDGGGGYQETQYF. The DNA of the CDR3 is TGTGCCAGCAGCGTAGATGGGGGAGGTGGGTACCAAGAGACCCAGTACTTC.

The chain has TRBV6-5 and TRBJ2-1, with 9 positions matching TRBD2. Germline-derived CDR1 and CDR2 are MNHEY and SVGAGI. V was pared by 2 bases and J by 4 bases, with 3 bases of the junction left unmatched. CDR3 length equals 15 residues. The CDR3 sequence is CASSYSGGPYNEQFF. In DNA, the CDR3 is TGTGCCAGCAGTTACAGCGGGGGGCCTTACAATGAGCAGTTCTTC.

This chain links TRBV6-5 with TRBJ1-4, with TRBD1 as a possible D gene (6 bases). Trimming stripped 6 bases from V and 8 bases from J, with 16 bases between. The germline V gene encodes CDR1 MNHEY and CDR2 SVGAGI. CDR3 length equals 14 residues. The CDR3 loop is CASSRTARGEKLFF. The CDR3 bases are TGTGCCAGCAGCCGGACAGCGAGGGGGGAAAAACTGTTTTTT.

This chain uses TRBV27 with TRBJ2-3; 11 nucleotides align to TRBD2. Germline V gene lookup returns CDR1 MNHEY and CDR2 SMNVEV (reference sequence). V lost 6 bases to trimming and J lost 2 bases; unmatched junction nucleotides: 19. The CDR3 is made up of 20 amino acids. The CDR3 region is CASSPLQALTSGDLTDTQYF. The CDR3 nucleotides read TGTGCCAGCAGCCCCCTTCAGGCTCTGACTAGCGGGGACCTCACAGATACGCAGTATTTT.

Worth noting for this clone: Other DNA sequences within the sample encode an identical CDR3. The chain carries TRBV28 and TRBJ1-5; D uncertain. The V gene's germline CDR1 is MDHEN and CDR2 SYDVKM. Trimming left V 8 bases short and J 2 bases short, with 19 bases between. The CDR3 sequence is 16 residues long. The CDR3: CASFESILGGNQPQHF. For the CDR3, the DNA is TGTGCCAGCTTCGAGTCCATTCTTGGGGGCAATCAGCCCCAGCATTTT.

The chain combines TRBV11-2 with TRBJ2-7; D unresolved. The CDR3 is made up of 13 amino acids. Germline V gives CDR1 SGHAT, CDR2 FQNNGV. Trimming cost V 6 bases and J 4 bases, with 13 bases left between them. The CDR3 is CASRYPNEYEQYF. In DNA form, the CDR3 reads TGTGCCAGCAGGTATCCGAATGAGTACGAGCAGTACTTC.

This clone was counted only a few times. The rearrangement uses TRBV4-1 and TRBJ2-5; a possible D gene is TRBD1 (5 bases). The CDR3 consists of 14 residues. Trimming removed 1 base at V and 5 bases at J, with 11 bases between. Germline loops: CDR1 MGHRA, CDR2 YSYEKL. CDR3 nucleotides: TGCGCCAGCAGCCAAGTTCCAGGGATGGAGACCCAGTACTTC. Translated: CASSQVPGMETQYF.

This chain links TRBV7-9 with TRBJ2-5, with D maybe TRBD1 (6 bases). The assigned J gene may be wrong: the sequence end matches TRBJ2-7 better. This CDR3 is built from 12 residues. Germline lookup yields CDR1 SEHNR and CDR2 FQNEAQ (reference sequence). This chain's CDR3 is CASSQRQDEQYF. The CDR3, as DNA: TGTGCCAGCAGCCAAAGACAGGACGAGCAGTACTTC.

This chain connects TRBV4-1 to TRBJ2-7; D gene uncertain. The CDR3 consists of 13 residues. The V and J ends lost 1 base and 3 bases respectively, with 7 bases between them. Per the germline V gene, CDR1 is MGHRA and CDR2 is YSYEKL. The CDR3 sequence: CASSQGQNYEQYF. The CDR3 DNA reads TGCGCCAGCAGCCAAGGGCAGAACTACGAGCAGTACTTC.